These T cell receptor beta chains were read from a single sample in a study of T cells in localized non-small cell lung cancer. Only in-frame clones appear in the TCRdb table, and some are missing; sequencing was by immunoSEQ multiplex PCR. The sample gives under 50,000 clones, 81% of which show up once; roughly 18% is in the top ten. Here the sequenced sample was peripheral blood mononuclear cells, taken before any cancer treatment. These receptors all stem from a man aged 35 to 70 with stage III lung adenocarcinoma. CDR3s include the opening cysteine and the closing phenylalanine or tryptophan.

V | CDR3
TRBV18 | CASSPKVLGELFF
TRBV7-2 | CASSPSLDRGGYEQYF
TRBV2 | CASSEASLRRGRETQYF
TRBV7-2 | CASSLPSGHEKLFF
TRBV6-6 | CASSYSTGGASPLHF
TRBV11-3 | CASSSGLAKNIQYF
TRBV11-2 | CASSLDHGTPWRYF
TRBV6-5 | CASSFGGSEAFF
TRBV5-6 | CASSLTHRGSGANVLTF
TRBV5-1 | CASSLGGTAITYEQYF
TRBV6-1 | CATPSEGNTIYF
TRBV7-2 | CASSLGYRLADYNEQFF
TRBV19 | CASRLGGGEDQPQHF
TRBV11-2 | CASSLSAGQYEQYF
TRBV18 | CASSPRQDDSPLHF
TRBV28 | CASSFVRGYEKLFF
TRBV5-5 | CASSLEQLQETQYF
TRBV29-1 | CSVEDHGLEAFF
TRBV9 | CASSPLSRVLEEQFF
TRBV29-1 | CSVEERGDSTYEQYF
TRBV18 | CASSPEGGASYEQYF
TRBV27 | CAGPRGPEQYF
TRBV5-1 | CASSLPGQGPGELFF
TRBV9 | CASSLRGLGQGTTGELFF
TRBV30 | CAWSPQGQPTGELFF
TRBV5-6 | CASRTRGGGLPEQFF
TRBV19 | CASTRTRNTEAFF
TRBV5-6 | CASSSLGSSYEQYF
TRBV6-5 | CASKITGGGETQYF
TRBV5-1 | CASSAAQGAYNEQFF
TRBV14 | CASKRGGTDTQYF
TRBV6-4 | CASSDRDNEQFF
TRBV9 | CASSPRLAGGTETQYF
TRBV19 | CASSLGTGGFNEQFF
TRBV7-2 | CASSWGQSYEQYF
TRBV6-5 | CASRPKGLVSETQYF
TRBV10-3 | CAISGEDEQFF
TRBV4-1 | CASSQRTGATQDTQYF
TRBV6-5 | CASSSTFNEQFF
TRBV15 | CATSTSNTGELFF
TRBV28 | CASSPDGLSYEQYF
TRBV14 | CASSQLPGAYEQYF
TRBV7-8 | CASSLEGVARTNEKLFF
TRBV11-2 | CASSSFERTGNEQFF
TRBV30 | CAWETGGADEQYF
TRBV6-5 | CASSYPPGRQGAEAFF
TRBV27 | CASSLWTSWDYNEQFF
TRBV6-6 | CASRAGEGSPLHF
TRBV11-2 | CASSLVSGGTDEQFF
TRBV30 | CAWSMLRTGIYEQYF
TRBV6-5 | CASFRMGGYEQYF